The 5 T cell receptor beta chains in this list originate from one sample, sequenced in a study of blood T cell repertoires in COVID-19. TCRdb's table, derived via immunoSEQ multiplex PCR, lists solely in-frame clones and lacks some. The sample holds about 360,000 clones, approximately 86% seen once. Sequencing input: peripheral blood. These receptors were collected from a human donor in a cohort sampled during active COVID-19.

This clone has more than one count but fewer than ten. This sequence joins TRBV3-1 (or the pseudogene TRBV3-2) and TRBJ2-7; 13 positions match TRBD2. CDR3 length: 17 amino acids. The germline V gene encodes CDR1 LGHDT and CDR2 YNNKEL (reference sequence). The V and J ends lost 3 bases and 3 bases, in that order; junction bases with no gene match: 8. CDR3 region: CASSHPGLAGALYEQYF. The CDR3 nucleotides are TGTGCCAGCAGCCACCCCGGACTAGCGGGGGCCCTCTACGAGCAGTACTTC.

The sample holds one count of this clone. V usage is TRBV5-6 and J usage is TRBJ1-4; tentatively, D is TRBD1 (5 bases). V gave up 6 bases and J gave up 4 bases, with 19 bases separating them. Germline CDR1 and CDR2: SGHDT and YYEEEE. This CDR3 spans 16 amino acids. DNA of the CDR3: TGTGCCAGCACATTACGGGGGGGACCCTTTAATGAAAAACTGTTTTTT. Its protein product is CASTLRGGPFNEKLFF.

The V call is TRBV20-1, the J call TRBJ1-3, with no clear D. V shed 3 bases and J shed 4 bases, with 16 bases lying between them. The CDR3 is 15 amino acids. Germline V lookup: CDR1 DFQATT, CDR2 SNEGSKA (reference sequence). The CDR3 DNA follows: TGCAGTGCTAGTCACCCCTCGGGGAACGGAAACACCATATATTTT. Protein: CSASHPSGNGNTIYF.

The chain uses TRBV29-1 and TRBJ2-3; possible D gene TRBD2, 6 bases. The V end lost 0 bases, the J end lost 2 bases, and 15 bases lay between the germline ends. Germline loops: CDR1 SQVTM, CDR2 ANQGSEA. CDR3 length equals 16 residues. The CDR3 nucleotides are TGCAGCGTTGAAGATCGGGCTAGCGACCCCACAGATACGCAGTATTTT. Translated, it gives CSVEDRASDPTDTQYF.

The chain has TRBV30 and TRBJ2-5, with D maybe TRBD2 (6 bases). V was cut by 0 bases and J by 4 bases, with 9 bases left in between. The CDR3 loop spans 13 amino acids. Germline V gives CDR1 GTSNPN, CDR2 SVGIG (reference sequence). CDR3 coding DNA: TGTGCCTGGAGTGTACCCGGGAGAGAGACCCAGTACTTC. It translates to CAWSVPGRETQYF.